This T cell receptor beta chain emerged from a study of blood T cell repertoires in COVID-19. Sequenced by immunoSEQ multiplex PCR; TCRdb stores in-frame clones only, minus some. This table has tens of thousands of clones, 70% to 80% appearing once. CDR3 length equals 16 residues. Germline V lookup: CDR1 LNHDA, CDR2 SQIVND (reference sequence). Unmatched junction bases numbered 8, after V lost 3 bases and J lost 5 bases. Input material: peripheral blood. This chain uses TRBV19 with TRBJ1-1; 11 nucleotides align to TRBD1. The sequence was obtained from a man aged 50-59 years with active or convalescent COVID-19. The CDR3 spells CASSIRAGTGGTEAFF. The CDR3 bases are TGTGCCAGTAGTATCCGGGCCGGGACAGGGGGGACTGAAGCTTTCTTT.